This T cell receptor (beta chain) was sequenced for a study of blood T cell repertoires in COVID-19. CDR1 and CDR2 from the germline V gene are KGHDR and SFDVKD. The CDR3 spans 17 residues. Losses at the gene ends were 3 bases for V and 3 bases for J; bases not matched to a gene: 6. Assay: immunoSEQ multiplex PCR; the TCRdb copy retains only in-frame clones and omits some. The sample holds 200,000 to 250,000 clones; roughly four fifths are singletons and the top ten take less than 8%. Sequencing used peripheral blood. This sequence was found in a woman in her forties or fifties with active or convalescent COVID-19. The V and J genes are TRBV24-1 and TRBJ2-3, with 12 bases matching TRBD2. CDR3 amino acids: CATSDPGLAGRTDTQYF. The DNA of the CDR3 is TGTGCCACCAGTGATCCCGGACTAGCGGGACGTACAGATACGCAGTATTTT.